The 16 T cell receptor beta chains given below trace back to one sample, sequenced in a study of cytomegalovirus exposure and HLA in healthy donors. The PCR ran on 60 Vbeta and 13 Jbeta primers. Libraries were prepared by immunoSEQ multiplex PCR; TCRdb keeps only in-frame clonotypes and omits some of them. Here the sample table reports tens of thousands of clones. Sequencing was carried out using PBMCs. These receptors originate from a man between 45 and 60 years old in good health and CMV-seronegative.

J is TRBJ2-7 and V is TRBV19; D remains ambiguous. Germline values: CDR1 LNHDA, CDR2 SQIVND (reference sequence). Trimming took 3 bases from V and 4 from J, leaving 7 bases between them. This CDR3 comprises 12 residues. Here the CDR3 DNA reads TGTGCCAGTAGTATCGACGGGTACGAGCAGTACTTC. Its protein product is CASSIDGYEQYF. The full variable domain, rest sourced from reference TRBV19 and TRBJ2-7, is DGGITQSPKYLFRKEGQNVTLSCEQNLNHDAMYWYRQDPGQGLRLIYYSQIVNDFQKGDIAEGYSVSREKKESFPLTVTSAQKNPTAFYLCASSIDGYEQYFGPGTRLTVT.

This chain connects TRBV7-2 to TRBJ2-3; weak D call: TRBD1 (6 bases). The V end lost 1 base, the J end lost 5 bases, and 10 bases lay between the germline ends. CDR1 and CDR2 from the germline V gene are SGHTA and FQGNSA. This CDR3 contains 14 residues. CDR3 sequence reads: CASSLGGGLDTQYF. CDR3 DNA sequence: TGTGCCAGCAGCTTAGGTGGGGGCTTAGATACGCAGTATTTT. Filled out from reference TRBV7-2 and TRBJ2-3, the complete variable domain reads GAGVSQSPSNKVTEKGKDVELRCDPISGHTALYWYRQSLGQGLEFLIYFQGNSAPDKSGLPSDRFSAERTGGSVSTLTIQRTQQEDSAVYLCASSLGGGLDTQYFGPGTRLTVL.

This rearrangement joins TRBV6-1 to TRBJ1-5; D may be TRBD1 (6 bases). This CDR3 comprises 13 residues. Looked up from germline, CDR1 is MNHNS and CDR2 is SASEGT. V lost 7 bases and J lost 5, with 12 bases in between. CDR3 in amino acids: CASMWAGDQPQHF. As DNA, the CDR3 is TGTGCCAGCATGTGGGCAGGGGATCAGCCCCAGCATTTT.

CDR3 DNA: TGCGCCAGCAGCCTAAACACCGGGGAGCTGTTTTTT. Amino acids: CASSLNTGELFF. The rearrangement uses TRBV5-1 and TRBJ2-2; D remains ambiguous. V gave up 4 bases and J gave up 2 bases, with 3 bases separating them. The CDR3 has 12 amino acids. In germline, CDR1 is SGHRS, CDR2 YFSETQ.

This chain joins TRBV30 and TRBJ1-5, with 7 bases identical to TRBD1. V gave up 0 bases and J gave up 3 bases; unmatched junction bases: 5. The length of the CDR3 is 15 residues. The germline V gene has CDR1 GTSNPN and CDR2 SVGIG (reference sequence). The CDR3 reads CAWSVRDRVNQPQHF. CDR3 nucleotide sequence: TGTGCCTGGAGTGTACGTGACAGGGTCAATCAGCCCCAGCATTTT.

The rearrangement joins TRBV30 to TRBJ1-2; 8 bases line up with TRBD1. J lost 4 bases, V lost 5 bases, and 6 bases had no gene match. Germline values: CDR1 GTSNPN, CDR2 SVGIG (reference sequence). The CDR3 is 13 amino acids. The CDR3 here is CAWRSTGGYGYTF. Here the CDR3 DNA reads TGTGCCTGGCGCTCAACAGGGGGCTATGGCTACACCTTC. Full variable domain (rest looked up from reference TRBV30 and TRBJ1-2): SQTIHQWPATLVQPVGSPLSLECTVEGTSNPNLYWYRQAAGRGLQLLFYSVGIGQISSEVPQNLSASRPQDRQFILSSKKLLLSDSGFYLCAWRSTGGYGYTFGSGTRLTVV.

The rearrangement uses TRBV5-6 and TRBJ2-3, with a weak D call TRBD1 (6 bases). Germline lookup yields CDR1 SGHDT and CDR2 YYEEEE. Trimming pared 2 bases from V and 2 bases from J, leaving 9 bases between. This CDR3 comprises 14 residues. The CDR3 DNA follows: TGTGCCAGCAGCTTTTACAGGGACACAGATACGCAGTATTTT. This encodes CASSFYRDTDTQYF.

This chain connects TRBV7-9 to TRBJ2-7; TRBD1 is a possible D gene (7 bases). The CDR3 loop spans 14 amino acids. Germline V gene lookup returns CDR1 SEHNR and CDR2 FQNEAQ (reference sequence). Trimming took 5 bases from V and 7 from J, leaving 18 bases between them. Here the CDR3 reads CASSRGNRGGEQYF. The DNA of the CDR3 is TGTGCCAGCAGCCGAGGGAACAGGGGAGGTGAGCAGTACTTC.

CDR3 residues: CASRERGGALNYEQYF. As DNA, the CDR3 is TGTGCCAGCAGAGAAAGGGGGGGCGCCCTAAACTACGAGCAGTACTTC. J is TRBJ2-7 and V is TRBV28; possible D gene TRBD2, 7 bases. Germline lookup yields CDR1 MDHEN and CDR2 SYDVKM. Trimming took 6 bases from V and 3 from J, leaving 21 bases between them. The CDR3 is 16 amino acids.

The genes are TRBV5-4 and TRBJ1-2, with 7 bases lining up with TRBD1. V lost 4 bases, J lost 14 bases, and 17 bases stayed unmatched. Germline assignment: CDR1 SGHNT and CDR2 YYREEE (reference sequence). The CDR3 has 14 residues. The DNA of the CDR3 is TGTGCCAGCAGCATCGGGACAGCCCTCCAGAATTGGACCTTC. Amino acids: CASSIGTALQNWTF.

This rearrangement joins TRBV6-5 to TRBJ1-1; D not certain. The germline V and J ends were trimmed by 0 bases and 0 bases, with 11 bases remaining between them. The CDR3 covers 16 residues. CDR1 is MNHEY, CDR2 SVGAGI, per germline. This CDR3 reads CASSYSRVDLNTEAFF. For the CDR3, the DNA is TGTGCCAGCAGTTACTCGAGGGTCGATTTGAACACTGAAGCTTTCTTT.

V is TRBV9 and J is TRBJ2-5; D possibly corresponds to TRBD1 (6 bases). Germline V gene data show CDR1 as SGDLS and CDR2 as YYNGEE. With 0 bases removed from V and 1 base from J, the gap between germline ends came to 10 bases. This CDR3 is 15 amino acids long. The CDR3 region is CASSVEGVSQETQYF. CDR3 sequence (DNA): TGTGCCAGCAGCGTAGAGGGGGTATCCCAAGAGACCCAGTACTTC.

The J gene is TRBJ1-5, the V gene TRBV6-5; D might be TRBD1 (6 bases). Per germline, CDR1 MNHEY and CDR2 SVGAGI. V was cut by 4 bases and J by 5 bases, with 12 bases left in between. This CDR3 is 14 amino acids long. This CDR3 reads CASSSDYRDQPQHF. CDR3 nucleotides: TGTGCCAGCAGTTCGGATTACAGGGATCAGCCCCAGCATTTT.

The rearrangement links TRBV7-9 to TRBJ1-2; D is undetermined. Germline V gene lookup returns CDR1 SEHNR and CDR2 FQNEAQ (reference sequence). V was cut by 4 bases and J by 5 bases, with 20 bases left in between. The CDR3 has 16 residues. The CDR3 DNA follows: TGTGCCAGCAGCTATCCCGGGAGGACTTTCTCGTATGGCTACACCTTC. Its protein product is CASSYPGRTFSYGYTF.

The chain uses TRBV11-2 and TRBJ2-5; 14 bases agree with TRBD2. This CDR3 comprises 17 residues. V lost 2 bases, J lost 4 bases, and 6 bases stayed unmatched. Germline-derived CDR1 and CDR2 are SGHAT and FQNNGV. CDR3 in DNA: TGTGCCAGCAGCTTATATAGAGGACTAGCGGGGGGAGAGACCCAGTACTTC. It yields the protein CASSLYRGLAGGETQYF.

The CDR3 nucleotides are TGTGCCAGCATTACCTCCACCCGGGGAATTGGGACTGAAGCTTTCTTT. This translates into CASITSTRGIGTEAFF. The chain joins TRBV28 to TRBJ1-1; D not resolved. Germline V CDR1 and CDR2: MDHEN, SYDVKM. Trimming shortened V by 7 bases and J by 5 bases, and 23 bases separated the two germline ends. CDR3 length: 16 residues.